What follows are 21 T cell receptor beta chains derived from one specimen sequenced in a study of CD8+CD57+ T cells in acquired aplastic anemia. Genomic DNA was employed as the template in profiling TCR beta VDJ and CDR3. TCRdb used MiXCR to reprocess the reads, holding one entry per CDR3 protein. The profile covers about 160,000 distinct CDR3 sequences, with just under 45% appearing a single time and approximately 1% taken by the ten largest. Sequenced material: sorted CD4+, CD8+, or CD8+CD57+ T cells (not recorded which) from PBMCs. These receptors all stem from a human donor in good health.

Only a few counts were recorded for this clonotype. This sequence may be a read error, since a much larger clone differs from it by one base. CDR3 in DNA: TGTGTCAGCAGCCCACGACAGGGAGACAATGAGCAGTTCTTC. Its protein is CVSSPRQGDNEQFF. The chain links TRBV7-3 to TRBJ2-1; 7 nucleotides agree with TRBD1. The germline V gene encodes CDR1 SGHTA and CDR2 FQGTGA. This CDR3 is built from 14 residues.

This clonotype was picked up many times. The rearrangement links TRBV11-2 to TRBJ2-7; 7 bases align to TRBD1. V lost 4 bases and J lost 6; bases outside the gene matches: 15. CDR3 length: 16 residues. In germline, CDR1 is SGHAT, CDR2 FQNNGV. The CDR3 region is CASSSGTVKVNFEQYF. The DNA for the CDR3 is TGTGCCAGCAGCTCGGGGACAGTTAAGGTGAACTTCGAGCAGTACTTC.

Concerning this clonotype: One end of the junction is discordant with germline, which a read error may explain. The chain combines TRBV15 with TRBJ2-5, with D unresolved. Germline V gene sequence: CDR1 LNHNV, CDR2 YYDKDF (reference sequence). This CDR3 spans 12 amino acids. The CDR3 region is CATSRDQATQYF. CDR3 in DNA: TGTGCCACCAGCAGAGATCAAGCGACCCAGTACTTC.

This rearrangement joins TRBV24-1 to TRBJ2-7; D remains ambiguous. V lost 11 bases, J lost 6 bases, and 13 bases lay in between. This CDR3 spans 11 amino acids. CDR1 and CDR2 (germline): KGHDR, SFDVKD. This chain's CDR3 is CARLVGFEQYF. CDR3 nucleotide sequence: TGTGCCAGGCTAGTAGGGTTCGAGCAGTACTTC.

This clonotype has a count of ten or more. CDR3 nucleotide sequence: TGTGCCAGCAGCTTGTCGACTAGTGCTTTGGGCACAGATACGCAGTATTTT. Protein sequence: CASSLSTSALGTDTQYF. The chain combines TRBV5-6 with TRBJ2-3, with a tentative D call TRBD2 (6 bases). The ends were cut back, 1 base at V and 1 base at J, with 16 bases in the middle. This CDR3 contains 17 residues. Looked up from germline, CDR1 is SGHDT and CDR2 is YYEEEE.

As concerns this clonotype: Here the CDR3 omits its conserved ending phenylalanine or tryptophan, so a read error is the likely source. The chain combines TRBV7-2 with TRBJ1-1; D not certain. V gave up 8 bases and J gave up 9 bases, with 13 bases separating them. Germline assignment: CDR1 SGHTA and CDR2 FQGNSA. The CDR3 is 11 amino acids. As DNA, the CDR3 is TGTGCCAGCCCCCTGTCGCGCAAAGCTTTCCTT. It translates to CASPLSRKAFL.

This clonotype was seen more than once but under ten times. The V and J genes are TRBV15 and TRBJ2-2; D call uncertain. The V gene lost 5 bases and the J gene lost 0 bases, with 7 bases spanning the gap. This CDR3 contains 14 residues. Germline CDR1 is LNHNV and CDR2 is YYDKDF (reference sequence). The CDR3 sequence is CATSVNPNTGELFF. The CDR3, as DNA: TGTGCCACCAGCGTCAATCCGAACACCGGGGAGCTGTTTTTT. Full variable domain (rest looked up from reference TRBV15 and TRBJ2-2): DAMVIQNPRYQVTQFGKPVTLSCSQTLNHNVMYWYQQKSSQAPKLLFHYYDKDFNNEADTPDNFQSRRPNTSFCFLDIRSPGLGDTAMYLCATSVNPNTGELFFGEGSRLTVL.

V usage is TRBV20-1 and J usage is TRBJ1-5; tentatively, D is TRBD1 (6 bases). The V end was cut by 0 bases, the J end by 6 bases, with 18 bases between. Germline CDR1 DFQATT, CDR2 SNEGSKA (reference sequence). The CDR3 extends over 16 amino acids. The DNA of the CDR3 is TGCAGTGCTAGAGAAGACGGGACATTAATTGGTCAGCCCCAGCATTTT. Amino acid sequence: CSAREDGTLIGQPQHF.

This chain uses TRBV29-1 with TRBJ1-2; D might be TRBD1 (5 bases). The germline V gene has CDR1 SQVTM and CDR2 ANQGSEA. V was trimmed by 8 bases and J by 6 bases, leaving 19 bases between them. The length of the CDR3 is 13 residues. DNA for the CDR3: TGCAGCACAAGACGGGGCAGGGCGGATGGCTACACCTTC. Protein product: CSTRRGRADGYTF.

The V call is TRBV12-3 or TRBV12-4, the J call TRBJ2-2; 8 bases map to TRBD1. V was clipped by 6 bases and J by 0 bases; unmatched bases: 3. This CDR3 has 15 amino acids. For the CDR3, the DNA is TGTGCCAGCAGGGGGACAGGAGCGAACACCGGGGAGCTGTTTTTT. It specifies CASRGTGANTGELFF.

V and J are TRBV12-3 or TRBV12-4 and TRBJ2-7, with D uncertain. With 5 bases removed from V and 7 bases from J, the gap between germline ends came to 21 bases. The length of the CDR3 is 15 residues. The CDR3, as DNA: TGTGCCAGCAGTATGGCAGGCGCCCGCGTTGGGGAGCAGTACTTC. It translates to CASSMAGARVGEQYF.

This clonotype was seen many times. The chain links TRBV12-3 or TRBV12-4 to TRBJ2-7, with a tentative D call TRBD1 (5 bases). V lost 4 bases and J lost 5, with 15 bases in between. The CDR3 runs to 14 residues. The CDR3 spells CASSWGPGNDEQYF. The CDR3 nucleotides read TGTGCCAGCAGTTGGGGCCCAGGGAATGACGAGCAGTACTTC.

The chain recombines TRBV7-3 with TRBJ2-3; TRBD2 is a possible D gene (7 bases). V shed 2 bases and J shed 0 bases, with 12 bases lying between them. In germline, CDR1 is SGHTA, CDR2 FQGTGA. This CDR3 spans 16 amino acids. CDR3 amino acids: CASSLGGGVSTDTQYF. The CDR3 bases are TGTGCCAGCAGCTTAGGGGGGGGCGTTAGCACAGATACGCAGTATTTT.

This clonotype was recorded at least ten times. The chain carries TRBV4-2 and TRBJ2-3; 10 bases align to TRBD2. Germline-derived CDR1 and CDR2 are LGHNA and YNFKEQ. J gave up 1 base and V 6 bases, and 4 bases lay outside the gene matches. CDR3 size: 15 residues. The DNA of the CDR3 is TGTGCCAGCAGTCGTACTAGCGGGGGCACAGATACGCAGTATTTT. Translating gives CASSRTSGGTDTQYF.

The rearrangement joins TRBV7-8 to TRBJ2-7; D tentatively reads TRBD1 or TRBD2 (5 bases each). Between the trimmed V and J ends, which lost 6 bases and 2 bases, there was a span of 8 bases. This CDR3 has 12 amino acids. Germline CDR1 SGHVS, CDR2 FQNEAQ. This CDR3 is CASRGVAYEQYF. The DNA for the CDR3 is TGTGCCAGCAGGGGGGTCGCCTACGAGCAGTACTTC.

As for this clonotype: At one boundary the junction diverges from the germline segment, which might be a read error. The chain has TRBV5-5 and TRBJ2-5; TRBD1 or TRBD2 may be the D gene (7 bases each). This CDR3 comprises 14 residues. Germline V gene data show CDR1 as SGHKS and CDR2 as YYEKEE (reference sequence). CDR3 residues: CASSPGGGRETQYF. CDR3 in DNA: TGTGCCAGCAGCCCAGGGGGGGGGCGGGAGACCCAGTACTTT.

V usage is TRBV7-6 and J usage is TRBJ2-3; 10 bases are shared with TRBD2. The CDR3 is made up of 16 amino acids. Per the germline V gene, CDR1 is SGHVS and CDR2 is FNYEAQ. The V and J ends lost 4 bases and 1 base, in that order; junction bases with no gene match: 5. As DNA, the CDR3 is TGTGCCAGCAGCTCCTCTAGCGGGGGTGGCACAGATACGCAGTATTTT. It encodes CASSSSSGGGTDTQYF. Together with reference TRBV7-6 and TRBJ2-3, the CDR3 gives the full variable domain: GAGVSQSPRYKVTKRGQDVALRCDPISGHVSLYWYRQALGQGPEFLTYFNYEAQQDKSGLPNDRFSAERPEGSISTLTIQRTEQRDSAMYRCASSSSSGGGTDTQYFGPGTRLTVL.

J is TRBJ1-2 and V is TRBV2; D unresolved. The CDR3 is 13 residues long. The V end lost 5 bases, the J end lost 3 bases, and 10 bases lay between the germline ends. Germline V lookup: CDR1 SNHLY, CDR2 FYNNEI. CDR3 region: CASSNAEDYGYTF. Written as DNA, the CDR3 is TGTGCCAGCAGTAATGCCGAAGACTATGGCTACACCTTC.

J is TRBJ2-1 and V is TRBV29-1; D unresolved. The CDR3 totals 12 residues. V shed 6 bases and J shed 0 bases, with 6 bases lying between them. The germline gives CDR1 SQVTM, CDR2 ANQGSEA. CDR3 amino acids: CSVVPSYNEQFF. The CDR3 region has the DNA TGCAGCGTAGTACCCTCCTACAATGAGCAGTTCTTC.

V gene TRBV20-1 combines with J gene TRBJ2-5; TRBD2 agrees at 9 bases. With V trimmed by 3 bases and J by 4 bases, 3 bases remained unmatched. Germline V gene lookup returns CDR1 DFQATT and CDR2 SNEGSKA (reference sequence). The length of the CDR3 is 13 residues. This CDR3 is CSASSREGETQYF. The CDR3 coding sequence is TGCAGTGCTAGTTCGCGGGAGGGAGAGACCCAGTACTTC.

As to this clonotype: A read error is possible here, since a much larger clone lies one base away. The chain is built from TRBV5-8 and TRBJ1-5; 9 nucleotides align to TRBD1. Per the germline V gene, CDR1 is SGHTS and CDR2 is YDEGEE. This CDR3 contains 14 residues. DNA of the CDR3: TGTGCCAGCGGCTTGGAGGGACAGGGTCAGCCCCAGCATTTT. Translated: CASGLEGQGQPQHF.